This T cell receptor (beta chain) appears in the sequencing data of a study of cytomegalovirus exposure and HLA in healthy donors (dated 2017 in TCRdb). At the level of the whole study: According to an earlier analysis of 587 of the donors, 200 million or so T cells yielded 120 million or so unique TCR beta sequences and 250 to 350 Gb of sequence data. An early release covering roughly 600 HLA-typed donors comprised approximately 290 gigabases of sequencing data and some 79 million unique TCR sequences. Among the approximately 430 genotyped donors, around 81% belonged to the genetic ancestry cluster associated with self-reported Caucasian donors. The aim of the study was to test whether cataloging public T cell receptors could identify signatures of past pathogen exposure. The study profiled the T cell repertoires of some 610 subjects by immunosequencing and related them to cytomegalovirus serostatus. Besides the first cohort of 666 subjects, a separate validation cohort made up of over a hundred different subjects was used. The study combined high-throughput TCR immunosequencing, statistical association of individual TCRs with disease status, and machine learning to predict cytomegalovirus infection status. A later analysis re-analyzed previously published TCR beta repertoires from 666 donors and added high-resolution HLA genotyping to study TCR occurrence patterns. In the later analysis, no new phenotypic data were used to find candidate immune exposures; instead, reliance was placed on TCR beta sequences and their occurrence across donors. An earlier analysis of 500 to 750 of the donors applied high-throughput TCR beta sequencing to assess whether each TCR beta V gene segment acted as functional or pseudogenic. Donor age, sex, ethnicity and CMV serostatus were collected together with the repertoire data. A later genetic analysis took genome-wide SNP genotypes for about three fifths of the roughly 670 donors and used that subset as a discovery cohort. Every repertoire in the discovery cohort had been generated on one and the same sequencing platform. Both class I and class II loci were covered by HLA typing, at four-digit resolution. Typing coverage differed by locus: A, B, C, DRB1 and DQB1 were typed in roughly 620-640 donors, DQA1 in 522, DPA1 in some 570, and DPB1 in about 450. A few DR-DQ haplotypes were treated as single units for association and clustering because of strong linkage in the cohort. On average, roughly 200,000 unique TCR beta nucleotide sequences were sequenced per donor among about 400 genotyped donors of the cohort, with roughly 20% of those sequences being non-productive. Study-wide conclusions, independent of this receptor: In this cohort, only TCR beta chains were sequenced, and detectable features were limited by the absence of alpha or paired-chain data. A later analysis reported that several top co-occurrence clusters appeared linked to parvovirus B19, influenza, CMV and Epstein-Barr virus. Most TCR sequences were seen in very few donors, while some public TCRs were found in many individuals. In the study, 150 to 200 TCR beta chains were listed as associated with cytomegalovirus. In a later analysis, the rate of TCR association differed among HLA loci, with DRB1 alleles having the most associated TCRs and HLA-C alleles having the fewest. Most CMV-associated TCR beta chains appeared to be HLA-restricted in a later analysis, and the HLA associations seemed to be driven largely by CMV exposure. Because HLA typing was unavailable for some donors at each locus, only the typed subset was used in association tests. Specific HLA alleles were associated with around 18,000 TCR beta sequences at a false discovery rate of 0.05 in a later analysis. Seventeen rarely observed V segments, including chromosome 9 orphons, were excluded from the earlier analysis of several hundred of the donors because counts were too low. In both the original and validation cohorts, the classifier was reported to diagnose cytomegalovirus status with high specificity and sensitivity. Immune exposure information for the cohort was limited to CMV serostatus. Correlated functional status among segregating V segments might be attributable to linkage disequilibrium, but an unknown experimental factor could not be ruled out. Compared with equally common non-associated chains, HLA-associated TCR beta chains in a later analysis were more clonally expanded and had lower generation probabilities. The 87-base-pair reads could not distinguish some IMGT-functional V segments, including TRBV6-2 and TRBV6-3, so those segments were excluded. A further reported finding was that TCR beta sequences accurately predicted the HLA-A and HLA-B alleles for most subjects in the first cohort. The authors suggested that the approach could potentially be generalized to other disease states and immunological phenotypes. Broadly in line with IMGT annotations, most TCR beta V segments showed up in productive rearrangements about 87% or about 30% of the time in an earlier analysis of several hundred of the donors. V-gene and J-gene trimming of TCR beta chains was associated with a missense DCLRE1C variant in a later genetic analysis, and the association was replicated in an independent cohort. A cluster of highly shared sequence variants was judged likely to represent a technical artifact of the sequencing pipeline. A later genetic analysis reported fewer N-insertions in productive TCRs among donors in an Asian-associated ancestry cluster than the roughly 640-donor mean. Sequencing depth was assumed to be roughly uniform across donors in the presence/absence analyses, though that assumption may not hold. Three of the identified cytomegalovirus-associated TCR beta chains were confirmed in vitro to be specific for cytomegalovirus antigens. Strong co-occurrence of HLA alleles, especially DR and DQ, made assigning TCR associations to individual alleles difficult.

In total, more than 500 healthy bone marrow donors made up the cohort. Cohort members were all nominally healthy when sampled, although unrecorded immune exposures were likely present. The donor tested CMV seronegative and was one of the 352 seronegative cohort members. A peripheral blood sample was provided by each donor, and peripheral blood mononuclear cells were used for TCR beta sequencing. The Qiagen DNeasy Blood Extraction Kit was used to extract genomic DNA from the blood cell samples. This clone was counted between two and nine times. No antigen is known for it. No base qualities exist here, and no much larger clone lies one base off it. After removal of 5 bases from V and 4 bases from J, the junction retains 7 bases not matched to a gene. There are 15 amino acids in the CDR3, from cysteine to phenylalanine inclusive. Left in the record is the CDR3 DNA by itself, 45 bases read in frame from the first base. The germline V gene sets CDR1 to MNHEY and CDR2 to SVGAGI.

Library preparation employed the immunoSEQ multiplex PCR assay. For the multiplex PCR, a mixture combining 60 forward primers for TCR Vbeta segments and 13 reverse primers for TCR Jbeta segments was used. A multiplex PCR assay on genomic DNA amplified the CDR3 region of rearranged TCR beta genes. On the Illumina HiSeq System, the amplified TCR beta libraries were sequenced as 87-base-pair reads. The source study handled its data this way. Across the 600 to 700 repertoires, a later analysis counted tens of millions of unique TCR beta chains, roughly 11 million of which were shared by at least two donors. Raw reads were error-corrected and collapsed into unique sequences with a nearest-neighbor algorithm that merged closely related sequences to remove PCR and sequencing errors. CDR3 sequences were aligned to IMGT reference sequences to assign V, D and J gene segments. Each retained sequence needed at least a six-nucleotide match to both a V gene segment and a J gene segment. A rearrangement counted as productive if the CDR3 had no stop codons and remained in frame with V and J, and every other rearrangement counted as non-productive. CDR3 was defined according to IMGT convention as the region running from the second conserved V-encoded cysteine to the conserved J-encoded phenylalanine. Sequences without an unambiguous match to a single V gene segment were excluded from the earlier analysis of several hundred of the donors. An earlier analysis of about 590 of the donors classified V segments as functional when productive rearrangements were above 56.7% and as segregating when the standard deviation between donors was above 5%. A statistical classification framework was developed to diagnose cytomegalovirus status using the catalog of TCR beta chain sequences. A later analysis assigned V and J genes by comparing TCR nucleotide sequences with IMGT/GENE-DB human TR gene sequences. A later analysis assigned CDR3 sequences and most-parsimonious VDJ recombination scenarios with the TCRdist pipeline. In a later analysis, each TCR beta chain was defined by its CDR3 amino acid sequence together with its V-gene family, and reads without a unique V-gene family were excluded. A later analysis removed nearly 600 highly shared, low-generation-probability nucleotide sequences to deal with suspected cross-contamination and a sequencing artifact. A later analysis calculated a clonal expansion index for each public chain from normalized within-repertoire ranks of inferred template counts. In a later analysis, generation probabilities were computed with a VDJ recombination model fitted to out-of-frame rearrangements, and the resulting probabilities were checked against IGoR. In a later analysis, hypergeometric tests were used to score TCR-TCR, TCR-HLA and TCR-CMV co-occurrence, with a repertoire-size bias correction applied to TCR pairs. False discovery rates were estimated in a later analysis by permuting HLA or CMV assignments 20 times. In a later analysis, co-occurring TCRs were grouped with DBSCAN, and TCRdist sequence similarity was added when clustering was performed within HLA-allele-positive subsets. Co-occurrence clustering excluded repertoires with fewer than 30,000 or more than 120,000 public chains, plus five with anomalous nucleotide sharing. This immuneACCESS table, as held by TCRdb, lists in-frame sequences with V and J called but not all clones. Of the missing ones, under half trace to an unresolved V gene in checked studies; the others have no known cause. That table is the source of V, J and clone size, and D and trimming were worked out from the DNA. This sample has around 150,000 clones in its table, and over 70% of those were observed once. The ten top clones hold around 1.5% of the sample.

The sequenced material came from PBMCs. The rearrangement joined TRBV6-5 to TRBJ2-3; 9 bases in between match TRBD1. This clonotype was sampled from a woman aged 30 to 39 in good health and CMV-seronegative. The CDR3 sequence is CASSQQGARADTQYF. Read as DNA, the sequence is TGTGCCAGCAGTCAACAGGGGGCGCGGGCAGATACGCAGTATTTT.